Given below is one T cell receptor (beta chain) in context. This sample is drawn from a study of cytomegalovirus exposure and HLA in healthy donors. Looking at the study overall: Prior work identified 117 million unique TCR beta sequences in some 180 million T cells.

This PCR relied on a set of 60 Vbeta primers and 13 Jbeta primers. The table came from immunoSEQ multiplex PCR; TCRdb's copy has only in-frame clones and leaves some out. The sample lists around 270,000 clones, 80% occurring once. Sequencing was done on a sample of PBMCs. The TCR comes from a girl aged 2 to 9 in good health and CMV-seronegative.

CDR3 DNA: TGTGCCAGCAGGGAGCGGGGTACCTACGAGCAGTACTTC. This sequence encodes CASRERGTYEQYF. The chain combines TRBV2 with TRBJ2-7; TRBD2 matches at 7 bases. In germline, CDR1 is SNHLY, CDR2 FYNNEI. With V trimmed by 6 bases and J by 2 bases, 4 bases remained unmatched. CDR3 length: 13 residues. The variable domain in full, completed from reference TRBV2 and TRBJ2-7, reads EPEVTQTPSHQVTQMGQEVILRCVPISNHLYFYWYRQILGQKVEFLVSFYNNEISEKSEIFDDQFSVERPDGSNFTLKIRSTKLEDSAMYFCASRERGTYEQYFGPGTRLTVT.